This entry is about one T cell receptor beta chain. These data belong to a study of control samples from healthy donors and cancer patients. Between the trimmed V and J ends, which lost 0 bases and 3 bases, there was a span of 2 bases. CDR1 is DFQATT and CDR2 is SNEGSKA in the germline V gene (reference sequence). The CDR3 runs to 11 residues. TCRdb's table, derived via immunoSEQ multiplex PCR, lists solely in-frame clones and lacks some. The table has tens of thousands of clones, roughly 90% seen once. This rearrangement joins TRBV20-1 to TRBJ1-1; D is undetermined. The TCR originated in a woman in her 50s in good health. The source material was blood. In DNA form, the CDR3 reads TGCAGTGCTAGAGATTACACTGAAGCTTTCTTT. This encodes CSARDYTEAFF.